A selection of T cell receptor beta chains follows, all from one sample in a study of immune evolution from preneoplasia to lung adenocarcinoma. Assay used: immunoSEQ multiplex PCR; TCRdb lists only in-frame clones, some missing. The data contain approximately 4,300 clones, 75% to 85% of them singletons. The sample consisted of FFPE invasive lung adenocarcinoma tissue. The receptors here all came from a person between 50 and 60 years old with lung adenocarcinoma. The CDR3 runs from the conserved cysteine through the conserved F or W. The order of the fields is CDR3 protein, CDR3 DNA, V gene, CDR3 length, D gene, J gene, clone size. The D gene is left open where the match is weak. Clone size is not always given. Where it is, it says once, few, many or a class for expanded clones.

cdr3_aa: CASKATGELFF
cdr3_nt: TGTGCCAGCAAGGCCACCGGGGAGCTGTTTTTT
v_call: TRBV2
cdr3_length: 11
d_call: NA
j_call: TRBJ2-2
clone_size: NA

cdr3_aa: CASSLVGQGLDTQYF
cdr3_nt: TGTGCCAGCAGTTTAGTGGGACAGGGATTAGATACGCAGTATTTT
v_call: TRBV27
cdr3_length: 15
d_call: TRBD1
j_call: TRBJ2-3
clone_size: NA

cdr3_aa: CSVEEGDRGEAFF
cdr3_nt: TGCAGCGTTGAAGAAGGGGACAGGGGTGAAGCTTTCTTT
v_call: TRBV29-1
cdr3_length: 13
d_call: TRBD1
j_call: TRBJ1-1
clone_size: NA

cdr3_aa: CASSETGGAGTDTQYF
cdr3_nt: TGTGCCAGCAGTGAGACAGGGGGCGCGGGCACAGATACGCAGTATTTT
v_call: TRBV6-4
cdr3_length: 16
d_call: TRBD1
j_call: TRBJ2-3
clone_size: NA

cdr3_aa: CASSETRNTGELFF
cdr3_nt: TGTGCCAGCAGTGAAACCCGGAACACCGGGGAGCTGTTTTTT
v_call: TRBV28
cdr3_length: 14
d_call: NA
j_call: TRBJ2-2
clone_size: NA

cdr3_aa: CATSRDTRTDTQYF
cdr3_nt: TGTGCCACCAGCAGAGACACTAGGACAGATACGCAGTATTTT
v_call: TRBV15
cdr3_length: 14
d_call: NA
j_call: TRBJ2-3
clone_size: NA

cdr3_aa: CASSLRDQTQYF
cdr3_nt: TGTGCCAGCTCTCTGAGGGATCAGACCCAGTACTTC
v_call: TRBV5-4
cdr3_length: 12
d_call: NA
j_call: TRBJ2-5
clone_size: NA

cdr3_aa: CASRLQEKLFF
cdr3_nt: TGTGCCAGTAGACTACAGGAAAAACTGTTTTTT
v_call: TRBV19
cdr3_length: 11
d_call: NA
j_call: TRBJ1-4
clone_size: NA

cdr3_aa: CASSLSTDGWLSTEAFF
cdr3_nt: TGTGCCAGCAGTTTATCGACGGACGGGTGGCTCAGCACTGAAGCTTTCTTT
v_call: TRBV27
cdr3_length: 17
d_call: NA
j_call: TRBJ1-1
clone_size: few

cdr3_aa: CASSQDFRTGERQQETQYF
cdr3_nt: TGCGCCAGCAGCCAAGATTTCCGGACAGGGGAGCGACAACAAGAGACCCAGTACTTC
v_call: TRBV4-1
cdr3_length: 19
d_call: TRBD1
j_call: TRBJ2-5
clone_size: NA

cdr3_aa: CASGVAGYQPQHF
cdr3_nt: TGTGCCAGCGGGGTAGCTGGTTATCAGCCCCAGCATTTT
v_call: TRBV2
cdr3_length: 13
d_call: NA
j_call: TRBJ1-5
clone_size: few

cdr3_aa: CAWSHGSGRNNEQFF
cdr3_nt: TGTGCCTGGAGTCACGGTAGCGGGAGAAACAATGAGCAGTTCTTC
v_call: TRBV30
cdr3_length: 15
d_call: TRBD2
j_call: TRBJ2-1
clone_size: NA

cdr3_aa: CASSLLRGPAGQYGYTF
cdr3_nt: TGCGCCAGCAGCTTGCTTCGGGGACCAGCAGGGCAGTATGGCTACACCTTC
v_call: TRBV5-1
cdr3_length: 17
d_call: NA
j_call: TRBJ1-2
clone_size: NA

cdr3_aa: CASRGRAGDEKLFF
cdr3_nt: TGTGCCAGCAGGGGACGGGCGGGAGATGAAAAACTGTTTTTT
v_call: TRBV28
cdr3_length: 14
d_call: NA
j_call: TRBJ1-4
clone_size: NA

cdr3_aa: CASSLRGPGGTETQYF
cdr3_nt: TGCGCCAGCAGCTTGCGGGGCCCAGGGGGCACGGAGACCCAGTACTTC
v_call: TRBV5-1
cdr3_length: 16
d_call: TRBD1
j_call: TRBJ2-5
clone_size: NA

cdr3_aa: CASSLTGFGNQPQHF
cdr3_nt: TGTGCCAGCAGCCTGACAGGGTTTGGGAATCAGCCCCAGCATTTT
v_call: TRBV7-2
cdr3_length: 15
d_call: TRBD1
j_call: TRBJ1-5
clone_size: NA

cdr3_aa: CASRHDRAGKETQYF
cdr3_nt: TGTGCCAGCAGACACGACAGGGCGGGGAAAGAGACCCAGTACTTC
v_call: TRBV6-5
cdr3_length: 15
d_call: NA
j_call: TRBJ2-5
clone_size: once

cdr3_aa: CASSVDGGRTHYGYTF
cdr3_nt: TGTGCCAGCAGCGTAGACGGGGGGCGGACTCACTATGGCTACACCTTC
v_call: TRBV9
cdr3_length: 16
d_call: NA
j_call: TRBJ1-2
clone_size: NA

cdr3_aa: CASSLSGTGGYNEQFF
cdr3_nt: TGTGCCAGCTCACTCAGCGGGACAGGGGGTTACAATGAGCAGTTCTTC
v_call: TRBV18
cdr3_length: 16
d_call: TRBD1
j_call: TRBJ2-1
clone_size: NA

cdr3_aa: CASRKAEDTQYF
cdr3_nt: TGTGCCAGCAGGAAGGCGGAAGATACGCAGTATTTT
v_call: TRBV2
cdr3_length: 12
d_call: NA
j_call: TRBJ2-3
clone_size: NA

cdr3_aa: CSGRRRDRAIYYGYTF
cdr3_nt: TGCAGCGGACGCAGGAGGGACAGGGCCATCTACTATGGCTACACCTTC
v_call: TRBV29-1
cdr3_length: 16
d_call: TRBD1
j_call: TRBJ1-2
clone_size: few

cdr3_aa: CASSFMDSYNEQFF
cdr3_nt: TGTGCCAGCAGTTTCATGGACTCCTACAATGAGCAGTTCTTC
v_call: TRBV28
cdr3_length: 14
d_call: NA
j_call: TRBJ2-1
clone_size: NA

cdr3_aa: CASSSRFSTTGGGKTQYF
cdr3_nt: TGTGCCAGCAGCTCACGTTTTAGCACCACAGGGGGAGGCAAGACCCAGTACTTC
v_call: TRBV7-8
cdr3_length: 18
d_call: TRBD1
j_call: TRBJ2-5
clone_size: NA

cdr3_aa: CASSLFTPKGYGTQTPTPRPQYF
cdr3_nt: TGTGCCAGCAGTTTATTTACCCCTAAGGGATACGGGACCCAAACCCCCACGCCTCGACCGCAGTATTTT
v_call: TRBV28
cdr3_length: 23
d_call: NA
j_call: TRBJ2-3
clone_size: few

cdr3_aa: CASRYTDNSYEQYF
cdr3_nt: TGTGCCAGCAGGTATACTGACAACTCCTACGAGCAGTACTTC
v_call: TRBV28
cdr3_length: 14
d_call: NA
j_call: TRBJ2-7
clone_size: NA

cdr3_aa: CASLITGTGIETQYF
cdr3_nt: TGCGCCAGCCTTATTACCGGGACAGGGATAGAGACCCAGTACTTC
v_call: TRBV5-1
cdr3_length: 15
d_call: TRBD1
j_call: TRBJ2-5
clone_size: NA

cdr3_aa: CASSYKPGHQPQHF
cdr3_nt: TGTGCCAGCAGTTACAAGCCTGGGCATCAGCCCCAGCATTTT
v_call: TRBV6-5
cdr3_length: 14
d_call: NA
j_call: TRBJ1-5
clone_size: NA

cdr3_aa: CASSLSGRGGTGELFF
cdr3_nt: TGTGCCAGCAGCCTGTCTGGGCGGGGTGGCACCGGGGAGCTGTTTTTT
v_call: TRBV14
cdr3_length: 16
d_call: NA
j_call: TRBJ2-2
clone_size: NA

cdr3_aa: CASKRGDGNQPQHF
cdr3_nt: TGCGCCAGTAAGCGGGGGGATGGCAATCAGCCCCAGCATTTT
v_call: TRBV10-2
cdr3_length: 14
d_call: NA
j_call: TRBJ1-5
clone_size: NA

cdr3_aa: CASSPPGVSGANVLTF
cdr3_nt: TGTGCCAGCAGCCCACCGGGAGTCTCTGGAGCCAACGTCCTGACTTTC
v_call: TRBV13
cdr3_length: 16
d_call: NA
j_call: TRBJ2-6
clone_size: NA

cdr3_aa: CASSLGGDEAFF
cdr3_nt: TGTGCCAGCAGCTTAGGAGGCGATGAAGCTTTCTTT
v_call: TRBV7-9
cdr3_length: 12
d_call: NA
j_call: TRBJ1-1
clone_size: once

cdr3_aa: CASSVVPGGTGTDTQYF
cdr3_nt: TGTGCCAGCAGCGTTGTGCCGGGAGGGACAGGTACAGATACGCAGTATTTT
v_call: TRBV9
cdr3_length: 17
d_call: NA
j_call: TRBJ2-3
clone_size: NA

cdr3_aa: CAWSQGGRTDTQYF
cdr3_nt: TGTGCCTGGAGTCAGGGCGGGCGCACAGATACGCAGTATTTT
v_call: TRBV30
cdr3_length: 14
d_call: NA
j_call: TRBJ2-3
clone_size: NA

cdr3_aa: CASSLVASGSRSSYNEQFF
cdr3_nt: TGTGCCAGCAGTTTAGTTGCTAGCGGGAGTAGGAGCTCCTACAATGAGCAGTTCTTC
v_call: TRBV27
cdr3_length: 19
d_call: TRBD2
j_call: TRBJ2-1
clone_size: NA

cdr3_aa: CASSLDAGGPQPQHF
cdr3_nt: TGTGCCAGCAGCTTAGACGCAGGGGGCCCCCAGCCCCAGCATTTT
v_call: TRBV7-2
cdr3_length: 15
d_call: TRBD1
j_call: TRBJ1-5
clone_size: NA

cdr3_aa: CASSQYSPGLNTEAFF
cdr3_nt: TGTGCCAGCAGCCAATATTCCCCGGGCCTTAACACTGAAGCTTTCTTT
v_call: TRBV16
cdr3_length: 16
d_call: NA
j_call: TRBJ1-1
clone_size: NA

cdr3_aa: CASKRSTDTQYF
cdr3_nt: TGTGCCAGCAAACGTAGCACAGATACGCAGTATTTT
v_call: TRBV2
cdr3_length: 12
d_call: NA
j_call: TRBJ2-3
clone_size: NA

cdr3_aa: CASSLAAGGFNQPQHF
cdr3_nt: TGCGCCAGCAGCTTGGCCGCAGGGGGGTTCAATCAGCCCCAGCATTTT
v_call: TRBV5-1
cdr3_length: 16
d_call: TRBD1
j_call: TRBJ1-5
clone_size: NA

cdr3_aa: CASSLGPSADTQYF
cdr3_nt: TGTGCCAGCAGTCTGGGACCCAGCGCAGATACGCAGTATTTT
v_call: TRBV6-1
cdr3_length: 14
d_call: NA
j_call: TRBJ2-3
clone_size: NA

cdr3_aa: CASSLARAGWGNEQFF
cdr3_nt: TGTGCCAGCAGCTTAGCGCGCGCAGGGTGGGGCAATGAGCAGTTCTTC
v_call: TRBV7-2
cdr3_length: 16
d_call: NA
j_call: TRBJ2-1
clone_size: NA